The 18 T cell receptor beta chains below come from one sample, sequenced in a study of OX40 agonist ivuxolimab in advanced cancers. Library method: the immunoSEQ multiplex PCR assay. The table was pulled from immuneACCESS by TCRdb, which kept in-frame rearrangements only. Such tables lose some clones; where checked, under half of the loss comes from unresolved V genes, and the rest has no known cause. The sample includes tens of thousands of clones, with 85% to 90% observed a single time. Clones ranked in the top ten supply 6% of the sample. The source was CD4+ or CD8+ T cells sorted from blood, collected in a trial of the OX40 agonist ivuxolimab. The receptors were gathered from an adult with an advanced solid tumor such as melanoma, head and neck, liver or kidney cancer.

The CDR3 here is CSVATGWRSSYNEQFF. The CDR3 bases are TGCAGCGTTGCCACTGGATGGAGGAGCTCCTACAATGAGCAGTTCTTC. V is TRBV29-1 and J is TRBJ2-1, with D possibly matching TRBD2 (5 bases). The germline gives CDR1 SQVTM, CDR2 ANQGSEA. The CDR3 loop spans 16 amino acids. Trimming took off 4 bases at V and 0 bases at J, with 16 bases between the two ends.

V is TRBV2 and J is TRBJ2-3; 10 bases are a match to TRBD2. The V gene's germline CDR1 is SNHLY and CDR2 FYNNEI. The length of the CDR3 is 14 residues. With 8 bases clipped from V and 0 bases from J, the junction kept 2 bases outside the gene matches. CDR3 bases: TGTGCCAGCGCAGCGGGAGGGAGCACAGATACGCAGTATTTT. Translating it yields CASAAGGSTDTQYF.

Turning to this clone: The sample holds other DNA sequences that translate to the same CDR3. J is TRBJ2-1 and V is TRBV9; 7 nucleotides line up with TRBD2. The V gene end was trimmed by 0 bases and the J gene end by 0 bases; junction bases not matched to a gene: 3. The length of the CDR3 is 16 residues. CDR1 and CDR2 (germline): SGDLS, YYNGEE. The CDR3 region has the DNA TGTGCCAGCAGCGTAGCGGGCGGGAGCTCCTACAATGAGCAGTTCTTC. It codes for CASSVAGGSSYNEQFF. The full variable domain, rest sourced from reference TRBV9 and TRBJ2-1, is DSGVTQTPKHLITATGQRVTLRCSPRSGDLSVYWYQQSLDQGLQFLIQYYNGEERAKGNILERFSAQQFPDLHSELNLSSLELGDSALYFCASSVAGGSSYNEQFFGPGTRLTVL.

The chain uses TRBV10-3 and TRBJ2-1; 9 positions match TRBD2. The CDR3 is 15 amino acids. J gave up 6 bases and V 6 bases, and 9 bases lay outside the gene matches. Germline CDR1 is ENHRY and CDR2 is SYGVKD. The CDR3 reads CAISRGLAGINEQFF. DNA of the CDR3: TGTGCCATCAGCCGGGGGCTAGCGGGAATCAATGAGCAGTTCTTC.

The genes are TRBV28 and TRBJ2-7; 7 bases agree with TRBD2. The CDR3 is 14 residues long. The J segment lost 2 bases and the V segment lost 3 bases, leaving 4 bases of the junction unmatched. Germline V lookup: CDR1 MDHEN, CDR2 SYDVKM. DNA of the CDR3: TGTGCCAGCAGTTTTGGGACTACGACCTACGAGCAGTACTTC. This sequence encodes CASSFGTTTYEQYF.

This chain's CDR3 is CASSGRGLQNEQFF. The CDR3 DNA reads TGTGCCAGCAGCGGGAGAGGTCTTCAGAATGAGCAGTTCTTC. This chain joins TRBV9 and TRBJ2-1; D ambiguous. There are 14 residues in the CDR3. Trimming cost V 3 bases and J 7 bases, with 14 bases left between them. Germline CDR1 SGDLS, CDR2 YYNGEE.

The V and J genes are TRBV10-1 and TRBJ2-7; TRBD2 agrees at 8 bases. The germline gives CDR1 WNHNN, CDR2 SYGVQD (reference sequence). The CDR3 spans 15 residues. J was trimmed by 7 bases and V by 4 bases; bases with no gene match: 12. This CDR3 is CASSGLAGSSGEQYF. The DNA of the CDR3 is TGCGCCAGCAGTGGCCTAGCGGGCTCCTCTGGGGAGCAGTACTTC.

The rearrangement uses TRBV4-2 and TRBJ2-2; the match to TRBD2 covers 11 bases. This CDR3 has 16 residues. Per germline, CDR1 LGHNA and CDR2 YNFKEQ. V dropped 3 bases and J dropped 5; count of bases not matched to a gene: 5. The CDR3 bases are TGTGCCAGCAGCCAGGTTAGCGGGAGGGAGACCGGGGAGCTGTTTTTT. Amino acid sequence: CASSQVSGRETGELFF.

The chain joins TRBV11-2 to TRBJ2-3; D not certain. The germline V and J ends were trimmed by 3 bases and 0 bases, with 7 bases remaining between them. The CDR3 runs to 14 residues. Germline V gene lookup returns CDR1 SGHAT and CDR2 FQNNGV. As DNA, the CDR3 is TGTGCCAGCAGCTTTATCCAAAGCACAGATACGCAGTATTTT. Translating it yields CASSFIQSTDTQYF.

This rearrangement joins TRBV7-2 to TRBJ2-7; D remains unclear. V was shortened by 5 bases and J by 2 bases, with 13 bases between the two germline ends. The germline V gene has CDR1 SGHTA and CDR2 FQGNSA. This CDR3 spans 14 amino acids. The CDR3 DNA is TGTGCCAGCAGCAGAGAGACAAGAACCTACGAGCAGTACTTC. It specifies CASSRETRTYEQYF.

The genes are TRBV11-2 and TRBJ2-7; D uncertain. The CDR3 runs 12 residues. With 1 base removed from V and 10 bases from J, the gap between germline ends came to 11 bases. Per germline, CDR1 SGHAT and CDR2 FQNNGV. Written as DNA, the CDR3 is TGTGCCAGCAGCTTAGGTCGGGCGCACCAGTACTTC. Amino acids: CASSLGRAHQYF.

DNA for the CDR3: TGTGCCAGCAGTCTGACAGGGGAACCCACAGATACGCAGTATTTT. The encoded protein is CASSLTGEPTDTQYF. The gene calls are TRBV6-5 and TRBJ2-3, with 8 bases fitting TRBD1. Germline CDR1 reads MNHEY; CDR2 reads SVGAGI. This CDR3 has 15 residues. Losses at the gene ends were 5 bases for V and 2 bases for J; bases not matched to a gene: 6.

The V gene is TRBV6-1, the J gene TRBJ2-7; 9 nucleotides align to TRBD2. This CDR3 spans 13 amino acids. Trimming removed 6 bases from V and 0 bases from J; junction bases left unmatched: 0. Looked up from germline, CDR1 is MNHNS and CDR2 is SASEGT. CDR3 bases: TGTGCCAGCAGGACTAGCGGCTCCTACGAGCAGTACTTC. This encodes CASRTSGSYEQYF.

In this sample, this clone turned up a few times. The rearrangement uses TRBV7-9 and TRBJ2-1, with 7 bases fitting TRBD2. The CDR3 sequence is 13 residues long. Germline CDR1 SEHNR, CDR2 FQNEAQ (reference sequence). Trimming removed 6 bases from V and 2 bases from J; junction bases left unmatched: 1. CDR3 in amino acids: CASRLATYNEQFF. For the CDR3, the DNA is TGTGCCAGCAGACTAGCGACCTACAATGAGCAGTTCTTC.

The chain uses TRBV19 and TRBJ2-5; TRBD1 aligns across 7 bases. CDR1 and CDR2 from the germline V gene are LNHDA and SQIVND (reference sequence). The CDR3 extends over 15 amino acids. V was pared by 3 bases and J by 2 bases, with 6 bases of the junction left unmatched. The CDR3 protein is CASSIGQARQETQYF. In DNA, the CDR3 is TGTGCCAGTAGTATCGGACAGGCCCGTCAAGAGACCCAGTACTTC. Full variable domain (rest looked up from reference TRBV19 and TRBJ2-5): DGGITQSPKYLFRKEGQNVTLSCEQNLNHDAMYWYRQDPGQGLRLIYYSQIVNDFQKGDIAEGYSVSREKKESFPLTVTSAQKNPTAFYLCASSIGQARQETQYFGPGTRLLVL.

Details on this clone: The same CDR3 can be traced to other DNA sequences in this sample. The chain links TRBV9 to TRBJ1-1; D perhaps matches TRBD1 (5 bases). Trimming stripped 4 bases from V and 0 bases from J, with 13 bases between. CDR1 is SGDLS and CDR2 is YYNGEE in the germline V gene. The CDR3 extends over 15 amino acids. The CDR3 DNA is TGTGCCAGCAGCCCCCTAGGGGAGGTGAACACTGAAGCTTTCTTT. It specifies CASSPLGEVNTEAFF. Together with reference TRBV9 and TRBJ1-1, the CDR3 gives the full variable domain: DSGVTQTPKHLITATGQRVTLRCSPRSGDLSVYWYQQSLDQGLQFLIQYYNGEERAKGNILERFSAQQFPDLHSELNLSSLELGDSALYFCASSPLGEVNTEAFFGQGTRLTVV.

V usage is TRBV10-3 and J usage is TRBJ1-6; TRBD1 might be the D (6 bases). This CDR3 region has 14 residues. V shed 0 bases and J shed 8 bases, with 8 bases lying between them. Per germline, CDR1 ENHRY and CDR2 SYGVKD. The CDR3 DNA sequence: TGTGCCATCAGTGAGTCGGGGGCTGATTCACCCCTCCACTTT. Translation gives CAISESGADSPLHF.

The chain couples TRBV6-5 to TRBJ2-7; the D is unclear. The CDR3 runs 12 residues. The germline CDR1 and CDR2 sequences are MNHEY and SVGAGI. V shed 0 bases and J shed 4 bases, with 4 bases lying between them. CDR3 sequence: CASSYSYYEQYF. CDR3 nucleotide sequence: TGTGCCAGCAGTTACTCGTATTACGAGCAGTACTTC.